This TCR beta chain was documented in a study of identical twins. General study results and limits: Cross-sectional statistics underpinned the conclusions; the same donors were not followed.

Per germline, CDR1 SGHVS and CDR2 FNYEAQ. The CDR3 is 13 amino acids. V lost 1 base and J lost 8, with 11 bases in between. The table lists this clonotype with many counts. Its specificity is unknown. One entry per CDR3 protein results from TCRdb running MiXCR on the 5' RACE reads. The sample includes 700,000 or so distinct CDR3 sequences, 21% of them seen just once. The same data also contributed to another study, on T cells expressing NK-cell markers.

The TCR originated in a woman younger than 30 in good health. The chain carries TRBV7-6 and TRBJ1-2, with D perhaps matching TRBD1 (5 bases). Sample: PBMCs. This CDR3 reads CASSLEARGGYTF. The CDR3 DNA reads TGTGCCAGCAGCTTAGAGGCAAGGGGAGGCTACACCTTC.